Listed below are T cell receptor beta chains from one sample, sequenced in a study of tumor-infiltrating lymphocytes in primary liver carcinoma. TCRdb ran MiXCR on the multiplex PCR reads and lists one entry per CDR3 protein. The sample has more than 150,000 distinct CDR3 sequences; about 60% are singletons. Sample: peripheral blood. Receptors originate from a man between 35 and 55 years old with primary liver carcinoma and hepatitis B virus infection. Each CDR3 is given with its conserved first and last residue. A clone size is listed for some rows: how often the clone was seen (once, few, many), or a class if it is expanded.

clone size,V gene,J gene,CDR3 protein
many,TRBV29-1,TRBJ2-5,CSVEPQETQYF
many,TRBV29-1,TRBJ1-1,CSVPSGSSTEAFF
-,TRBV10-3,TRBJ1-5,CAISESTDPGPQQF
-,TRBV11-2,TRBJ2-7,CASSPWGLDQGEQCF
-,TRBV29-1,TRBJ2-3,CIVPYLAGAQTDTQYF
-,TRBV11-2,TRBJ2-7,CVSSLGPLPYGQYF
-,TRBV7-9,TRBJ2-7,CASSLGGGRTLVHEQYF
few,TRBV5-5,TRBJ2-7,CASSLGVVSGEQYF
many,TRBV12-3/TRBV12-4,TRBJ1-5,CASTPSPGQPHHF
few,TRBV6-2/TRBV6-3,TRBJ2-4,CASSPWTGHGIQYF
few,TRBV6-1,TRBJ2-2,CASTSQGVPGELFF
once,TRBV5-1,TRBJ2-7,CASTPFSGDSYEQYF
-,TRBV11-2,TRBJ1-4,CASSLGTGEYEKLFF
-,TRBV5-5,TRBJ1-2,CASSQASETAVGYTF
-,TRBV10-3,TRBJ2-3,CAISGLAGLSGTDTQYF
many,TRBV11-2,TRBJ1-4,CASRKYTATNEKLFF
-,TRBV6-1,TRBJ1-5,CASKLTGGGDQPQHF
-,TRBV11-1,TRBJ2-1,CASSLTGQIYNELFF
-,TRBV28,TRBJ2-1,CASSPWVAGSYNEQFF
-,TRBV11-2,TRBJ1-4,CANNFGGPDEKLFF
-,TRBV28,TRBJ2-1,CASSSASGGSYNEQFF
-,TRBV4-1,TRBJ2-7,CASSASRLAVNTNEQYF
-,TRBV4-2,TRBJ2-2,CASSPAKDTGELFF
many,TRBV6-1,TRBJ2-7,CASSEKAGETDEQYF
-,TRBV11-2,TRBJ2-7,CASRPTGRRAYEQYF